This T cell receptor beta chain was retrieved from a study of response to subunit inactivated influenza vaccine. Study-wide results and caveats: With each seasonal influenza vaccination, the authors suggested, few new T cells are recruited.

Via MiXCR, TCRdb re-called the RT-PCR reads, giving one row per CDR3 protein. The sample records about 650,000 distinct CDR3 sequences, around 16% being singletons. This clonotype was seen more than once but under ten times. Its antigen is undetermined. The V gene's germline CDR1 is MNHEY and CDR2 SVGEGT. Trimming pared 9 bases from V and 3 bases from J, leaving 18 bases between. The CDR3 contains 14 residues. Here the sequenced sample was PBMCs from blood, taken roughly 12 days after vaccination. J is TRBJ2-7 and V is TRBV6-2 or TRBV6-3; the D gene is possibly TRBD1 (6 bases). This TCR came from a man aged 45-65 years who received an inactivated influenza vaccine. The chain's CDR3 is CASLTGHRYYEQYF. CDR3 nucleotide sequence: TGTGCCAGTCTAACGGGACACCGATACTACGAGCAGTACTTC.